This T cell receptor beta chain is from a study of cytomegalovirus exposure and HLA in healthy donors. Study results and limitations: The authors excluded some V segments, including TRBV6-2 and TRBV6-3, as indistinguishable. There were some public TCRs occurring in many donors, but most TCR sequences were rare.

PCR employed 60 Vbeta and 13 Jbeta primers. Assay: immunoSEQ multiplex PCR; the TCRdb copy retains only in-frame clones and omits some. Of 70,000 to 95,000 clones listed, around 75% are singletons. The CDR3 extends over 12 amino acids. V shed 6 bases and J shed 3 bases, with 6 bases lying between them. Looked up from germline, CDR1 is MNHNY and CDR2 is SVGAGI (reference sequence). Remarks on this clone: The antigen remains undetermined.

Although they were nominally healthy when sampled, donors likely had unrecorded immune exposures. Source material: PBMCs. The TCR comes from a man aged 40-49 years in good health and CMV-seronegative. The chain links TRBV6-6 to TRBJ1-3; D is unresolved. Here the CDR3 DNA reads TGTGCCAGCAGCCCAGTTGGAAACACCATATATTTT. Its translation is CASSPVGNTIYF.